Each of the 9 T cell receptor beta chains below was sequenced from the same sample in a study of T cell responses to AZD1222 COVID-19 vaccine. Clones were read by immunoSEQ multiplex PCR, and TCRdb kept only the in-frame ones, dropping some. The top ten clones hold 2.5% to 3.5% of a sample with tens of thousands of clones, roughly nine tenths of them seen once. This material consisted of peripheral blood, taken 28 days after the second AZD1222 dose. Receptor source: an adult who received the AZD1222 COVID-19 vaccine.

The genes are TRBV30 and TRBJ2-3; 9 nucleotides agree with TRBD1. This CDR3 spans 13 amino acids. V was pared by 5 bases and J by 5 bases, with 5 bases of the junction left unmatched. Per the germline V gene, CDR1 is GTSNPN and CDR2 is SVGIG (reference sequence). CDR3 sequence reads: CAWGGQGVDTQYF. As DNA, the CDR3 is TGTGCCTGGGGGGGACAGGGCGTAGATACGCAGTATTTT. The whole variable domain, remainder taken from reference TRBV30 and TRBJ2-3, is SQTIHQWPATLVQPVGSPLSLECTVEGTSNPNLYWYRQAAGRGLQLLFYSVGIGQISSEVPQNLSASRPQDRQFILSSKKLLLSDSGFYLCAWGGQGVDTQYFGPGTRLTVL.

The rearrangement joins TRBV11-3 to TRBJ1-1, with a tentative D call TRBD1 (5 bases). Germline V gene sequence: CDR1 SGHNT, CDR2 YENEEA. This CDR3 has 14 amino acids. V lost 1 base to trimming and J lost 10 bases, with 16 bases between them. The CDR3 protein is CASSLGSGAVGAFF. The CDR3 nucleotides are TGTGCCAGCAGCTTAGGGTCTGGGGCGGTCGGAGCTTTCTTT.

The V gene is TRBV7-2, the J gene TRBJ1-3; D remains ambiguous. Germline V gene lookup returns CDR1 SGHTA and CDR2 FQGNSA. The CDR3 runs 17 residues. V lost 1 base, J lost 0 bases, and 13 bases lay in between. The CDR3, as DNA: TGTGCCAGCAGCTTAGGTCTTGGCACTAACTCTGGAAACACCATATATTTT. Translated, it gives CASSLGLGTNSGNTIYF. Full variable domain (missing parts from reference TRBV7-2 and TRBJ1-3): GAGVSQSPSNKVTEKGKDVELRCDPISGHTALYWYRQSLGQGLEFLIYFQGNSAPDKSGLPSDRFSAERTGGSVSTLTIQRTQQEDSAVYLCASSLGLGTNSGNTIYFGEGSWLTVV.

The chain recombines TRBV10-3 with TRBJ1-1, with 8 bases fitting TRBD1. V shed 6 bases and J 4 bases; nucleotides not matched to a gene: 7. CDR3 size: 14 residues. Germline CDR1 is ENHRY and CDR2 is SYGVKD. The CDR3 loop reads CAIRQGAQGTEAFF. The DNA of the CDR3 is TGTGCCATCAGGCAGGGGGCGCAGGGCACTGAAGCTTTCTTT.

The chain carries TRBV25-1 and TRBJ1-2; D uncertain. Per germline, CDR1 MGHDK and CDR2 SYGVNS. This CDR3 contains 12 residues. V was trimmed by 8 bases and J by 0 bases, leaving 7 bases between them. The DNA for the CDR3 is TGTGCCAGCTCCGACCCTAACTATGGCTACACCTTC. This sequence encodes CASSDPNYGYTF.

This chain uses TRBV19 with TRBJ1-5, with D perhaps TRBD1 (6 bases). Germline V gene sequence: CDR1 LNHDA, CDR2 SQIVND (reference sequence). This CDR3 is built from 15 residues. The V and J ends lost 7 bases and 1 base respectively, with 14 bases between them. The CDR3 DNA reads as TGTGCCAGTAATCCGGGACAAAGAAGCAATCAGCCCCAGCATTTT. Translated: CASNPGQRSNQPQHF. The full variable domain, its missing parts supplied by reference TRBV19 and TRBJ1-5, is DGGITQSPKYLFRKEGQNVTLSCEQNLNHDAMYWYRQDPGQGLRLIYYSQIVNDFQKGDIAEGYSVSREKKESFPLTVTSAQKNPTAFYLCASNPGQRSNQPQHFGDGTRLSIL.

A single count supports this clone. The chain combines TRBV30 with TRBJ1-1; D is unclear. The CDR3 covers 12 residues. Germline V gene data show CDR1 as GTSNPN and CDR2 as SVGIG (reference sequence). The V gene lost 3 bases and the J gene lost 3 bases, with 8 bases spanning the gap. CDR3: CAWSVGDTEAFF. CDR3 DNA sequence: TGTGCCTGGAGCGTCGGCGACACTGAAGCTTTCTTT.

This chain links TRBV7-2 with TRBJ1-2; D unresolved. The CDR3 totals 16 residues. Germline CDR1 reads SGHTA; CDR2 reads FQGNSA. With 2 bases removed from V and 4 bases from J, the gap between germline ends came to 17 bases. CDR3: CASSLMPDWSPYGYTF. CDR3 DNA: TGTGCCAGCAGCTTAATGCCGGACTGGTCCCCCTATGGCTACACCTTC.

The chain recombines TRBV29-1 with TRBJ1-1; 8 nucleotides match TRBD1. After removal of 4 bases from V and 4 bases from J, the junction contained 5 bases not matched to a gene. The CDR3 runs 13 residues. Germline loops: CDR1 SQVTM, CDR2 ANQGSEA. The CDR3 reads CSVVGQGGTEAFF. CDR3 DNA: TGCAGCGTTGTCGGACAGGGAGGCACTGAAGCTTTCTTT.